The clone carrying this T cell receptor (beta chain) was observed at least ten times. V gave up 2 bases and J gave up 7 bases, with 11 bases separating them. Germline values: CDR1 MNHNS, CDR2 SASEGT. The CDR3 spans 13 residues. Before thyroid surgery, none of the patients had received any treatment. The data belong to a study of metastatic and nonmetastatic thyroid tumors. MiXCR was used by TCRdb to re-call the PCR reads. There are some 17,000 clones in the sample; under 30% occur only once, and 9.5% to 13% lies in the top ten. The receptor was isolated from a male donor with papillary thyroid cancer or a benign thyroid nodule (not recorded which). Some clones in this sample may be carry-over from other donors' samples. Sequencing was done on a sample of blood. V usage is TRBV6-1 and J usage is TRBJ1-1; D gene ambiguous. The CDR3 sequence: CASSESEEIEAFF. The CDR3 region has the DNA TGTGCCAGCAGTGAATCGGAGGAAATTGAAGCTTTCTTT.